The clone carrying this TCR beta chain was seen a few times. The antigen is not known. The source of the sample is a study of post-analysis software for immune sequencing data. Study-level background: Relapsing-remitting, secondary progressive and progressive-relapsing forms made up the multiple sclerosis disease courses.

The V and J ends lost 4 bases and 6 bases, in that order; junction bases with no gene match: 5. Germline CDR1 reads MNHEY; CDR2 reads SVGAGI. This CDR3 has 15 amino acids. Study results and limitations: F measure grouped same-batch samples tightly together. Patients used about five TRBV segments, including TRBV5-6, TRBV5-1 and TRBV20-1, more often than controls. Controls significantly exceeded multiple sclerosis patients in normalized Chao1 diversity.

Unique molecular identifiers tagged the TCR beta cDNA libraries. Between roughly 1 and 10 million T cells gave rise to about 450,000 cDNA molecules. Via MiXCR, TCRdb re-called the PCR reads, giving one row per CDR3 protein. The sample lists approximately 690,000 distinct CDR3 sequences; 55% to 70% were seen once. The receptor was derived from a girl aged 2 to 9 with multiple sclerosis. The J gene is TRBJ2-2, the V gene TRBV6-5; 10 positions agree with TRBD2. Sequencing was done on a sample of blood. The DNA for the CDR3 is TGTGCCAGCAGTTCCAGCGGGGGGGGTCCCGGGGAGCTGTTTTTT. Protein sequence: CASSSSGGGPGELFF.